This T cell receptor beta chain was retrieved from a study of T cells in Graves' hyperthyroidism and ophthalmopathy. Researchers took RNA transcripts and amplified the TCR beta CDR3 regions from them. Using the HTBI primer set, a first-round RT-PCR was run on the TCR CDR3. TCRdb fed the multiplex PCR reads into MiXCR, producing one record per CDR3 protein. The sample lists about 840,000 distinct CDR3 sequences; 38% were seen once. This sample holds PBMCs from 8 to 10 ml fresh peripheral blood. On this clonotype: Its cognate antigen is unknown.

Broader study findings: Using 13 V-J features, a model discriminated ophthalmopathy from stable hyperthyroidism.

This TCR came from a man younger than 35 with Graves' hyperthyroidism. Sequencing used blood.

The CDR3 sequence is CASSDSRAYEQYF. In DNA form, the CDR3 reads TGTGCCAGCAGTGATTCTCGCGCCTACGAGCAGTACTTC. The chain employs TRBV2 and TRBJ2-7; D remains ambiguous. V was clipped by 3 bases and J by 2 bases, with 8 bases between them. The germline V gene has CDR1 SNHLY and CDR2 FYNNEI. CDR3 length: 13 residues.